The rows below give T cell receptor beta chains drawn from one sample of a study of T-cell memory formation after mild COVID-19. Each CDR3 protein is one row after TCRdb ran MiXCR on the 5' RACE reads. The sample records some 330,000 distinct CDR3 sequences, more than 20% being singletons. Sequencing was done on a sample of PBMCs or a T cell subset sorted from them (not recorded which). These receptors all come from an adult woman who had mild COVID-19 (a few samples of this study predate the infection). Cell type and time point are not known. Each CDR3 is given with its conserved first and last residue. The D gene is left open where the match is weak. Size is stated for part of the rows, as once, few or many counts, or as a class when the clone is expanded.

d_gene	v_gene	abundance	j_gene	len	CDR3aa	CDR3nt
TRBD2	TRBV5-6	few	TRBJ2-7	15	CASSLGGLAGSEQYF	TGTGCCAGCAGCTTGGGCGGCCTAGCGGGTAGCGAGCAGTACTTC
NA	TRBV20-1	few	TRBJ2-5	10	CSTRGETQYF	TGCAGTACCCGAGGGGAGACCCAGTACTTC
NA	TRBV7-2	NA	TRBJ2-3	16	CASSPAGINPADTQYF	TGTGCCAGCAGCCCGGCGGGTATAAATCCCGCAGATACGCAGTATTTT
TRBD1	TRBV9	few	TRBJ2-2	14	CASSTSGGPGELFF	TGTGCCAGCAGCACCTCAGGGGGACCCGGGGAGCTGTTTTTT
NA	TRBV6-2/TRBV6-3	NA	TRBJ2-3	15	CASSYQLVGTDTQYF	TGTGCCAGCAGTTACCAGCTTGTCGGCACAGATACGCAGTATTTT
NA	TRBV6-6	few	TRBJ1-5	13	CASSDRFNQPQHF	TGTGCCAGCAGCGACAGGTTCAATCAGCCCCAGCATTTT
TRBD1	TRBV5-1	few	TRBJ2-1	14	CASSFGTVGNEQFF	TGCGCCAGCAGCTTTGGGACAGTGGGCAATGAGCAGTTCTTC
NA	TRBV5-1	few	TRBJ2-2	16	CASSLVGTGYTGELFF	TGCGCCAGCAGCTTGGTGGGGACTGGGTACACCGGGGAGCTGTTTTTT
NA	TRBV20-1	NA	TRBJ1-1	15	CSASPLGGLNTEAFF	TGCAGTGCTTCACCCCTCGGGGGGCTGAACACTGAAGCTTTCTTT
NA	TRBV12-3/TRBV12-4	NA	TRBJ1-2	14	CASSFNRLNYGYTF	TGTGCCAGCAGTTTTAACAGACTTAACTATGGCTACACCTTC
TRBD1	TRBV5-1	few	TRBJ1-2	15	CASSPGGTGVEGYTF	TGCGCCAGCAGCCCTGGCGGGACAGGGGTGGAGGGCTACACCTTC
NA	TRBV5-1	NA	TRBJ2-4	12	CASSLVGNIQYF	TGCGCCAGCAGCTTGGTTGGGAACATTCAGTACTTC
TRBD2	TRBV7-2	few	TRBJ2-1	18	CASSLVGGGGAVYNEQFF	TGTGCCAGCAGCTTAGTAGGAGGCGGGGGGGCGGTTTACAATGAGCAGTTCTTC
TRBD1	TRBV4-1	NA	TRBJ1-2	18	CASSPRLPDRGLGYGYTF	TGCGCCAGCAGCCCCCGCCTTCCCGACAGGGGTCTTGGGTATGGCTACACCTTC
NA	TRBV4-1	NA	TRBJ1-2	17	CASSQDGTRPISGGYTF	TGCGCCAGCAGCCAAGATGGGACAAGACCCATATCGGGAGGCTACACCTTC
TRBD1	TRBV12-3/TRBV12-4	many	TRBJ1-1	15	CASSYTGTGGTEAFF	TGTGCCAGCAGTTACACCGGGACAGGGGGCACTGAAGCTTTCTTT
NA	TRBV5-4	few	TRBJ1-5	14	CASSLGVGDQPQHF	TGTGCCAGCAGCTTGGGGGTCGGGGACCAGCCCCAGCATTTT
NA	TRBV12-3/TRBV12-4	few	TRBJ2-7	14	CASRRDTFSYEQYF	TGTGCCAGCAGGCGGGACACCTTCTCCTACGAGCAGTACTTC
NA	TRBV6-5	NA	TRBJ1-5	14	CASRPDGSNQPQHF	TGTGCCAGCAGACCCGACGGGAGCAATCAGCCCCAGCATTTT
TRBD1	TRBV20-1	few	TRBJ2-7	14	CSARGDRGAYEQYF	TGCAGTGCTAGAGGGGACAGGGGAGCCTACGAGCAGTACTTC
TRBD1	TRBV7-9	few	TRBJ2-2	17	CASSSTGGSWESGELFF	TGTGCCAGCAGCTCGACAGGGGGATCTTGGGAGTCCGGGGAGCTGTTTTTT
NA	TRBV7-2	few	TRBJ2-1	12	CASSLGDLTKFF	TGTGCCAGCAGCCTAGGGGACCTAACCAAGTTCTTC
NA	TRBV4-1	few	TRBJ2-7	13	CASSQGNGYEQYF	TGCGCCAGCAGCCAAGGGAATGGCTACGAGCAGTACTTC
NA	TRBV18	NA	TRBJ2-7	13	CASSPRFSYEQYF	TGTGCCAGCTCACCACGATTCTCCTACGAGCAGTACTTC
NA	TRBV20-1	many	TRBJ2-7	11	CSAWSSYEQYF	TGCAGTGCTTGGAGCTCCTACGAGCAGTACTTC
TRBD1	TRBV5-1	NA	TRBJ2-5	16	CASSRGQGAWEETQYF	TGCGCCAGCAGCAGAGGACAGGGGGCTTGGGAAGAGACCCAGTACTTC
TRBD1	TRBV12-3/TRBV12-4	few	TRBJ2-3	14	CASKPGQGTDTQYF	TGTGCCAGCAAACCGGGACAGGGCACAGATACGCAGTATTTT
TRBD1	TRBV24-1	few	TRBJ2-1	13	CAIRQGDWAEQFF	TGTGCCATTAGACAGGGGGATTGGGCTGAGCAGTTCTTC
NA	TRBV6-5	many	TRBJ2-7	11	CASRGPYEQYF	TGTGCCAGCAGGGGACCCTACGAGCAGTACTTC
NA	TRBV12-3/TRBV12-4	NA	TRBJ2-3	14	CASSPQGIADTQYF	TGTGCCAGCAGTCCACAGGGTATCGCAGATACGCAGTATTTT
TRBD2	TRBV4-1	few	TRBJ2-3	16	CASSRSTSGKTDTQYF	TGCGCCAGCAGCCGTTCGACTAGCGGGAAAACAGATACGCAGTATTTT
NA	TRBV12-3/TRBV12-4	many	TRBJ2-5	14	CASKLSRTQETQYF	TGTGCCAGCAAACTTTCGAGGACTCAAGAGACCCAGTACTTC
NA	TRBV4-1	NA	TRBJ2-6	16	CASSHPGRSGANVLTF	TGCGCCAGCAGCCATCCTGGACGTTCTGGGGCCAACGTCCTGACTTTC
NA	TRBV24-1	NA	TRBJ2-1	15	CATSDSGAPPNEQFF	TGTGCCACCAGTGATTCAGGGGCCCCCCCCAATGAGCAGTTCTTC
TRBD2	TRBV7-2	NA	TRBJ2-1	17	CASSLALTSGSANEQFF	TGTGCCAGCAGCTTAGCCCTCACTAGCGGGAGCGCGAATGAGCAGTTCTTC
TRBD2	TRBV5-1	few	TRBJ2-1	15	CASSPGGLAWNEQFF	TGCGCCAGCAGCCCGGGGGGACTAGCCTGGAATGAGCAGTTCTTC
TRBD2	TRBV5-1	NA	TRBJ2-7	17	CASSLVASGSGSYEQYF	TGCGCCAGCAGCTTGGTGGCTAGCGGGAGTGGCTCCTACGAGCAGTACTTC
NA	TRBV29-1	NA	TRBJ1-1	10	CSVEGVEAFF	TGCAGCGTTGAGGGGGTGGAAGCTTTCTTT
TRBD2	TRBV12-3/TRBV12-4	NA	TRBJ2-2	16	CASSPSSGRPTGELFF	TGTGCCAGCAGTCCCTCTAGCGGGAGACCCACCGGGGAGCTGTTTTTT
NA	TRBV28	few	TRBJ2-7	15	CASSAPSPSSYEQYF	TGTGCCAGCAGTGCGCCTAGCCCGAGCTCCTACGAGCAGTACTTC
TRBD2	TRBV7-2	NA	TRBJ2-7	15	CASSTLAGSSEEQYF	TGTGCCAGCAGCACACTAGCGGGGTCCTCGGAGGAGCAGTACTTC
NA	TRBV7-2	few	TRBJ2-7	14	CASSVGGVGYEQYF	TGTGCCAGCAGCGTTGGGGGAGTAGGTTACGAGCAGTACTTC
NA	TRBV20-1	NA	TRBJ1-5	14	CSALPASSNQPQHF	TGCAGTGCCCTCCCGGCCAGTAGCAATCAGCCCCAGCATTTT
NA	TRBV7-2	NA	TRBJ2-5	12	CASSLEGAGEYF	TGTGCCAGCAGCCTCGAGGGGGCGGGAGAGTACTTC
NA	TRBV5-1	few	TRBJ2-1	16	CASSARQGGGYNEQFF	TGCGCCAGCAGCGCAAGACAGGGAGGGGGCTACAATGAGCAGTTCTTC
TRBD2	TRBV4-1	NA	TRBJ2-5	18	CASSQDGAGGMGFETQYF	TGCGCCAGCAGCCAAGACGGTGCGGGAGGCATGGGGTTTGAGACCCAGTACTTC
NA	TRBV6-5	few	TRBJ1-4	13	CASSYNSREKLFF	TGTGCCAGCAGTTACAACAGTCGAGAAAAACTGTTTTTT
NA	TRBV7-3	many	TRBJ2-7	14	CASSHLTTPYEQYF	TGTGCCAGCAGCCATTTGACAACCCCCTACGAGCAGTACTTC
TRBD2	TRBV25-1	NA	TRBJ2-7	13	CASGGGVAGEQYF	TGTGCCAGCGGCGGAGGGGTAGCGGGCGAGCAGTACTTC
NA	TRBV5-1	few	TRBJ2-3	13	CASTTNLQNTQYF	TGCGCCAGCACGACTAACCTACAGAATACGCAGTATTTT
NA	TRBV20-1	NA	TRBJ2-7	11	CSAPQSYEQYF	TGCAGTGCGCCACAATCCTACGAGCAGTACTTC
NA	TRBV7-9	NA	TRBJ2-7	15	CASSLGDWGLYEQYF	TGTGCCAGCAGCTTAGGGGATTGGGGGCTCTACGAGCAGTACTTC
NA	TRBV7-2	NA	TRBJ2-3	17	CADSPIGSQRGTDTQYF	TGTGCCGACAGCCCCATCGGCAGCCAGCGGGGCACAGATACGCAGTATTTT
NA	TRBV12-3/TRBV12-4	NA	TRBJ1-1	14	CASTQAPGNTEAFF	TGTGCCAGCACCCAAGCTCCGGGAAACACTGAAGCTTTCTTT
NA	TRBV2	NA	TRBJ2-3	11	CASGTTDTQYF	TGTGCCAGCGGGACCACAGATACGCAGTATTTT